This T cell receptor (beta chain) was recorded in a study of shared clonotypes between healthy human individuals (dated by TCRdb to about 2020). For the study in its entirety: The cohort comprised a couple of women and a few men aged 18 to 49 years. For each donor, three plates each were used for CD4 naive and CD4 memory, two plates were used for CD8 naive, and one plate was used for CD8 memory. Leukapheresis yielded between about 0.85 and 10 billion PBMCs per donor. To increase sequencing depth and limit assay-specific biases, TCR repertoire library preparation and sequencing were carried out by different laboratories using diverse techniques. Blood TCR repertoires of five healthy adults were deeply sequenced to estimate repertoire size and the extent of clonotype sharing between individuals.

Here is what the overall study found, with its caveats: Estimated clonotype richness was generally larger for naive than for memory subsets. Sharing across several donors was observed for approximately 4.6% of naive CD4, less than 4% of naive CD8, around 2.5% of memory CD4, and 0.4% of memory CD8 clonotypes. Based on pairwise subsampling, the degree of clonotype sharing among donors was expected to be affected by sequencing depth. Clonotypes shared by all four sorted-subset donors showed higher generation probabilities than non-shared clonotypes. Sampling was restricted to blood, and TCR repertoires in tissues likely differ from the TCR repertoires found in blood. Even with the large sequencing depth, rarefaction of the sorted-subset datasets indicated that sequencing was incomplete. The small number of donors limited the genetic and exposure-history diversity represented.

Donors were healthy HIV-negative adults with no recently reported acute infections or vaccinations. Every donor was a Caucasian adult living in Nashville, Tennessee, USA. Magnetic negative selection was used to enrich CD4+ T cells, after which naive cells were positively selected on CD45RA and the negative fraction became the memory subset. Blood was obtained by leukapheresis, after which PBMCs were separated by Ficoll-Histopaque density gradient centrifugation and cryopreserved in liquid nitrogen vapor phase. Purity and quantity of every magnetically sorted T cell population were checked by analytical flow cytometry. Each sorted fraction had its genomic DNA isolated and then quantified by UV absorbance on a Nanodrop 2000c. Trimming removed 4 bases from V and 2 bases from J, leaving 7 bases between the germline ends. CDR3 length: 12 amino acids, cysteine to phenylalanine. Only the CDR3 region is kept as DNA, spanning 36 bases read in frame from base 1. CDR1 is given as GTSNPN and CDR2 as SVGIG, both from the germline V gene (reference sequence).

With regard to this clone: The target of this receptor is not known. Base qualities are not at hand, and no much larger clone is one base apart.

Using the deep immunoSEQ assay, TCR CDR3 regions were amplified from genomic DNA by multiplex PCR. Extracted genomic DNA from each cell subset was distributed evenly across all wells of several immunoSEQ 96-well plates, and each plate was treated as a replicate. Each replicate PCR for sorted subsets received around 210 ng genomic DNA, equal to tens of thousands of T cell genomes. Purified libraries were measured with a Qubit 3.0 fluorometer, size-checked on a Bioanalyzer 2100, and measured again with the KAPA Library Quantification kit. Every immunoSEQ 96-well plate was sequenced on a separate single-read 150-cycle Illumina NextSeq 550 flow cell. Per the source publication's procedure: Because only junctional sequences without quality scores were contained in the immunoSEQ output, filtering matching that applied to full-length reads could not be performed. Sequences were annotated with PyIR, a Python wrapper for IgBLAST v1.9, and V/J genes and CDR3 were assigned using IMGT germline references. Reads were removed for weak V/J assignments (E-value above 1e-6), missing CDR3, stop codons, out-of-frame junctions, or ambiguous translated residues. V3J clonotypes were defined as sequences sharing an identical inferred V gene, J gene, and CDR3 amino acid sequence. Percentage overlap between repertoires was computed as shared unique clonotypes divided by the size of the smaller repertoire. Repertoire richness was assessed with RTK rarefaction, the Chao1 estimator, and Recon v2.1 estimates of unobserved clonotypes. Generation probabilities for all TCRbeta clonotypes obtained by the gDNA method from a handful of donors were computed using OLGA. TCRdb holds this immuneACCESS table with in-frame rearrangements only. Some clones are missing; in checked studies, unresolved V genes explain under half, and the rest has no known cause. D and trimming were read from the DNA, whereas the V and J calls and clone size are those reported in that table. The sample includes 950,000 to 1,100,000 clones, with around 76% observed a single time. The ten largest account for approximately 1.5% of the sample.

Input material: memory CD4+ T cells sorted from blood. The sample's cell subset or site label is to be understood as: CD45RA-negative fraction. The sequence came from a man in his late teens or twenties in good health. This sequence uses TRBV30 and TRBJ2-3; the D region possibly corresponds to TRBD2 (5 bases align). The nucleotide sequence reads TGTGCCTGGAAGGACTTCACAGATACGCAGTATTTT. Translated, it gives CAWKDFTDTQYF.